Sequencing of this TCR beta chain was carried out in a study of early T cells in non-severe SARS-CoV-2 infection. For the study at large: The chains were unpaired, and the sequenced material was bulk RNA from unsorted whole blood. Study results and limitations: VDJdb matches were skewed toward anti-spike CD8 T cell responses.

Remarks on this clonotype: The target antigen is unknown.

V shed 3 bases, J shed 5 bases, and the junction held 5 bases outside the gene matches. The CDR3 runs 14 residues. Individual cDNA molecules received unique molecular identifiers. TCRdb reprocessed the 5' RACE reads with MiXCR, giving one entry per CDR3 protein. The sample carries some 50,000 distinct CDR3 sequences, around 8.6% recorded once. The sequencing used whole blood, collected at baseline. The genes are TRBV12-3 or TRBV12-4 and TRBJ2-5; TRBD2 matches 8 bases. The sequence derives from an adult who was a healthcare worker with PCR-confirmed SARS-CoV-2 infection or an uninfected control (not recorded which). DNA for the CDR3: TGTGCCAGCAGTTTGCGGGGGGCCGGGGAGACCCAGTACTTC. It yields the protein CASSLRGAGETQYF.